This is a list of T cell receptor beta chains from one sample in a study of breast tumors, draining lymph nodes, adjacent tissues. Via MiXCR, TCRdb re-called the multiplex PCR reads, giving one row per CDR3 protein. The sample includes 120,000 or so distinct CDR3 sequences, around 20% seen only once; the top ten take less than 4.5%. Sequencing input: axillary lymph node tissue. The receptors derive from a female donor with breast cancer. Some clones in this sample may be carry-over from other donors' samples. The CDR3 runs from the conserved cysteine through the conserved F or W. The order of the fields is J gene, D gene, V gene, CDR3 protein. D genes are given only for firm matches.

TRBJ2-3 TRBD2 TRBV7-9 CASSLGGLAGGPDTQYF
TRBJ2-6 - TRBV7-3 CASSFWGANVLTF
TRBJ2-2 - TRBV7-3 CASSLTPQGLGTPGELFF
TRBJ2-3 TRBD2 TRBV19 CASRPPGLAGARRDTQYF
TRBJ1-1 - TRBV19 CASRIRENTEAFF
TRBJ1-5 - TRBV19 CASSIRRGGNQPQHF
TRBJ1-1 - TRBV7-9 CASSLDFTEAFF
TRBJ2-7 - TRBV20-1 CSAPGLAAYEQYF
TRBJ2-2 TRBD1 TRBV3-1 CASSQDPGTAAGELFF
TRBJ2-3 - TRBV28 CASSLSGTDTQYF
TRBJ2-5 - TRBV6-2/TRBV6-3 CASSCSPGVETQYF
TRBJ2-7 - TRBV7-2 CASSLGLFYGYEQYF
TRBJ2-7 TRBD1 TRBV11-2 CASSLFRGQGASYEQYF
TRBJ1-5 TRBD1 TRBV20-1 CSARKDRGDQPQHF
TRBJ1-4 - TRBV5-1 CASSLAGDNEKLFF
TRBJ2-7 TRBD2 TRBV4-2 CASSQVGGGAYEQYF
TRBJ2-5 TRBD1 TRBV4-1 CASSRSGQVGETQYF
TRBJ1-2 - TRBV4-1 CASSQGSGTSYGYTF
TRBJ1-1 - TRBV5-1 CASSSGNTEAFF
TRBJ2-1 TRBD2 TRBV19 CASRDYLNEQFF
TRBJ2-5 - TRBV4-2 CASSQEGHSQETQYF
TRBJ2-1 - TRBV7-3 CASSLNSGTVINEQFF
TRBJ2-3 TRBD2 TRBV5-8 CASSYGDYTDTQYF
TRBJ2-3 - TRBV5-5 CASSLRQSTDTQYF
TRBJ2-3 - TRBV5-1 CASSLTSADTQYF
TRBJ2-7 - TRBV13 CASSLGTRSYEQYF
TRBJ2-1 TRBD2 TRBV24-1 CATSDGAGAYNEQFF
TRBJ2-1 TRBD2 TRBV6-6 CASGYPLGAGGRSEQFF
TRBJ2-5 - TRBV2 CASSLRGGETQYF
TRBJ1-5 TRBD1 TRBV5-6 CASSTGTANQPQHF
TRBJ2-2 TRBD1 TRBV13 CASSFDRGAGELFF
TRBJ1-2 TRBD1 TRBV14 CASSLDRVNYGYTF
TRBJ2-7 - TRBV10-2 CASSPQDGYEQYF
TRBJ2-3 TRBD2 TRBV5-4 CASSLGAGGPDTQYF
TRBJ1-1 - TRBV20-1 CSASRKVGTEAFF
TRBJ1-2 TRBD1 TRBV18 CASSPGDRLGHGYTF
TRBJ2-1 - TRBV6-5 CASSQALSYNEQFF
TRBJ1-4 - TRBV20-1 CSARAAGGTNEKLFF
TRBJ2-1 - TRBV4-2 CASSQIRNPYSYNEQFF
TRBJ2-4 - TRBV15 CATSRDRRLHLAKNIQYF
TRBJ2-2 - TRBV20-1 CSASQEPTGELFF